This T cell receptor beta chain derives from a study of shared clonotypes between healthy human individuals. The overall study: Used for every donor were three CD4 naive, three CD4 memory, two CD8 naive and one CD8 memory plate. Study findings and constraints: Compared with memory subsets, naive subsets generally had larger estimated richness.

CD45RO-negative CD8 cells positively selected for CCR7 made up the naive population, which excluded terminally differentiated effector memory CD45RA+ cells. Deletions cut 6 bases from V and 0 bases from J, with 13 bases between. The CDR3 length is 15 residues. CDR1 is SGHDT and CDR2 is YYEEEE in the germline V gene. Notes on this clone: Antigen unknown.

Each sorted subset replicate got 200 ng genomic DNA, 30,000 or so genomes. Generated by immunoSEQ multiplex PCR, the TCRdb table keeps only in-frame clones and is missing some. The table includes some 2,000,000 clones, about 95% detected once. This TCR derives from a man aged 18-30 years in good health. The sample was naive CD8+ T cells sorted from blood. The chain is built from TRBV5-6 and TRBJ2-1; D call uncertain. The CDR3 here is CASTPDLSSYNEQFF. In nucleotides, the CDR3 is TGTGCCAGCACCCCTGACCTCTCCTCCTACAATGAGCAGTTCTTC.